This entry features one T cell receptor beta chain sequence. Its antigen is not identified. Time point given: sample taken at primary tumor resection. The input material, whole RNA from tumor, nontumor lung or frozen PBMC, was sequenced unsorted. A unique molecular identifier was attached to every TCR cDNA molecule. TCRdb passed the 5' RACE reads through MiXCR, listing each CDR3 protein once. Of 25,000 to 30,000 distinct CDR3 sequences in the sample, 7.5% to 9.5% were seen once. These data originate in a study of spatial heterogeneity in lung cancer. Turning to the study itself: A consistent excess of beta-chain over alpha-chain sequences was detected. Each distinct TCR and UMI combination averaged more than ten appearances in raw reads. Whole-study findings and limits: Ubiquitous, expanded tumor-derived TCRs were more frequently observed in blood at resection than at follow-up.

The V end lost 2 bases, the J end lost 5 bases, and 12 bases lay between the germline ends. This CDR3 is 15 amino acids long. Germline lookup yields CDR1 MNHEY and CDR2 SVGEGT. V gene TRBV6-2 or TRBV6-3 combines with J gene TRBJ2-2; D possibly corresponds to TRBD1 (6 bases). Sample: PBMCs, taken at surgery. The receptor was isolated from a female donor with early-stage non-small cell lung cancer. The CDR3 loop reads CASSYRGSGTGELFF. As DNA, the CDR3 is TGTGCCAGCAGTTACAGGGGGAGTGGTACCGGGGAGCTGTTTTTT.